This entry features one TCR beta chain sequence. This clone was seen a handful of times. Its antigen has not been determined. No much larger clonotype is one base removed from it; base qualities were not supplied. Whole blood was collected in K2EDTA tubes by collaborating institutions according to the institutions' own protocols. For TCRbeta analysis, collaborators shipped samples in one of three forms: frozen whole blood, isolated PBMCs, or DNA extracted from either of those sample types. The data stem from a study of blood T cell repertoires in COVID-19 (dated by TCRdb to 2018 to 2021). The study in broad terms: Samples covering the acute and convalescent phases of COVID-19 were provided by collaborators in the United States, Italy and Spain. The prospective study material was composed of cDNA or gDNA derived from T cells, B-cell-depleted T cells, or PBMCs. The dataset comprised deeply sampled blood TCRbeta repertoires from subjects exposed to, actively infected with, or recovered from COVID-19. The repertoires were released in a freely available public database intended as a resource for research on the immune response to SARS-CoV-2. Samples came from the ongoing ImmuneRACE study (first 160 participants) plus 1,254 subjects from 6 global collaborators. The sample metadata nearly always contained a de-identified subject ID, COVID-19 status, age in years and sex. Where available, HLA class I and class II types were taken from metadata supplied by the sample provider and were not determined by assay-based typing.

The immunoSEQ Assay, a bias-controlled multiplex PCR, was used to amplify TCRbeta CDR3 regions from genomic DNA. Per the authors' processing: Nucleated cell counts per sample were estimated from amplification of reference gene primers within the assay. To quantify the absolute abundance of each unique TCRbeta CDR3 rearrangement, sequence reads were collapsed and filtered. For each sample, productive Simpson clonality was calculated as the square root of Simpson's diversity index over productive rearrangements. In TCRdb, the immuneACCESS table is reduced to in-frame sequences with V and J assigned. These tables do not hold every clone; where another copy was compared, an unresolved V gene accounts for under half, and the others remain unexplained. D and trimming come from the DNA, and the V and J calls and clone size come from that table. The sample records 200,000 to 250,000 clones, around four fifths of which are singletons. The ten biggest clones cover around 7.3% of the sample.

Trimming at the junction amounts to 2 bases on V and 8 bases on J, and the germline ends lie 31 bases apart. The CDR3 contains 20 residues, cysteine and phenylalanine counted. Only the CDR3 part of the read is kept: 60 bases, read in frame from the first base. The germline V gene supplies CDR1 KGHSH and CDR2 LQKENI. Study-wide conclusions, independent of this receptor: The amount of clinical and demographic metadata varied by source and participant and was provided uncurated.

The source is a woman between 45 and 65 years old with active or convalescent COVID-19. Sequencing input: peripheral blood. Here the chain combines TRBV18 and TRBJ1-5; TRBD1 is a possible D gene, resting on 5 matching bases. CDR3 loop: CASSPDLARQGSMFLEPQHF. The DNA reads as follows: TGTGCCAGCTCACCAGATTTGGCTAGGCAGGGAAGTATGTTTTTAGAGCCCCAGCATTTT.